The sequence of this T cell receptor beta chain was determined in a study of beta chain features in type 1 diabetes. This clone was seen a few times. The entirety of the isolated RNA underwent reverse transcription, so expressed TCRB transcripts were sequenced. Sequenced by immunoSEQ multiplex PCR; TCRdb stores in-frame clones only, minus some. The repertoire has more than 50,000 clones, about three fifths of them found once; the top ten carry about 2%. V trimming: 6 bases; J trimming: 2 bases; junction bases outside the gene matches: 8. Germline CDR1 SGHAT, CDR2 FQNNGV. The CDR3 has 15 residues. This TCR derives from a woman aged 18 to 35 in good health. The specimen sequenced was Tregs from blood. The genes are TRBV11-2 and TRBJ2-7; 9 nucleotides line up with TRBD1. The CDR3 bases are TGTGCCAGCAGTCCCCAAACAGGGGGCCCCTACGAGCAGTACTTC. Protein sequence: CASSPQTGGPYEQYF.